This T cell receptor beta chain appears in the sequencing data of a study of OX40 agonist ivuxolimab in advanced cancers. Clones were sequenced by immunoSEQ multiplex PCR, and TCRdb holds only the in-frame ones, with some missing. The sample shows 75,000 to 85,000 clones, around 87% of them seen only once. CDR1 and CDR2 (germline): SNHLY, FYNNEI. The CDR3 covers 15 residues. The J segment lost 5 bases and the V segment lost 6 bases, leaving 9 bases of the junction unmatched. V usage is TRBV2 and J usage is TRBJ2-5; 10 bases are a match to TRBD2. The TCR sequence derives from an adult with an advanced solid tumor such as melanoma, head and neck, liver or kidney cancer. The material was CD4+ or CD8+ T cells sorted from blood, obtained in a trial of the OX40 agonist ivuxolimab. CDR3 DNA sequence: TGTGCCAGCAGAGATTTAGCGGGAGGTTGGGAGACCCAGTACTTC. Amino acid sequence: CASRDLAGGWETQYF.